The subject of this entry is one T cell receptor beta chain. Its binding antigen is unknown. Base quality data are lacking; no much larger clone is found one base away. Sequenced using an Illumina NovaSeq 6000. cDNA libraries for TCRalpha and TCRbeta were prepared by 5'RACE using constant-segment primers, with sample barcodes and unique molecular identifiers added. RNA was extracted from every sample with Trizol reagent. Amplification of the libraries took two PCR steps, and the second step added a second sample barcode plus Illumina TruSeq adapters. The libraries were sequenced on an Illumina NovaSeq using 2 x 150 bp paired-end reads. Concerning the study's data processing: Demultiplexing of reads and collapsing into UMI-guided consensus sequences were performed with migec v1.2.7. Using mixcr v2.1.11, the UMI consensuses were aligned to TRA and TRB V and J templates and assembled into clonotypes. Clonotypes were classified as expanded or contracted when called significant by both edgeR and NoisET, with noise models trained on biological replicates. edgeR calls used a false discovery rate-adjusted p below 0.01 and a log2 fold-change threshold of 1. As an exploratory analysis of dynamics, PCA with hierarchical clustering was applied to max-normalized trajectories of the 1000 most abundant clonotypes. Separately sequenced CD4+ and CD8+ repertoires were used to assign the CD4 or CD8 phenotype of responding clones. TCRdb reworked the public reads: Q25 trimming with fastp, MiXCR clone assembly, productive beta chains retained. Rows merge per CDR3 protein into single entries with the most common DNA and genes. The authors' filters were not applied to this entry. This sample holds 470,000 or so distinct CDR3 sequences; over 15% were observed only once. 9% to 15% of the sample is taken by the ten largest.

This sample was taken from a study of T-cell memory formation after mild COVID-19 (dated by TCRdb to the early 2020s). About the full investigation: TCR sequence clusters from the two donors were found to be largely donor specific. In a couple of donors, T-cell clones that expanded and contracted after mild COVID-19 were tracked by sequencing TCRalpha and TCRbeta repertoires over time. Two young, previously healthy adult volunteers made up the cohort, one male and one female. General study outcomes and caveats: Contracting CD4+ clones were located mainly in the CM and EM memory subsets, whereas CD8+ clones were found to be enriched in EMRA. Some responding clones were detected in pre-infection memory, suggesting pre-existing cross-reactive memory T cells joined the SARS-CoV-2 response. Clones contracting from day 15 to 85 had balanced CD4/CD8 phenotypes, while a second wave expanding from day 15 to 37 was biased towards CD4+. The study included only two mild cases, and larger cohorts that include severe cases with pre-infection samples were judged to be necessary. The second-wave clones that peaked on day 37 were not confirmed to be SARS-CoV-2 specific.

Ficoll-Paque density gradient centrifugation was used to isolate PBMCs. The CDR3 runs 15 amino acids, cysteine and phenylalanine included. Of all the DNA, just the CDR3 is kept, 45 bases in frame from base 1. As encoded in the germline V gene, CDR1 is SGHAT while CDR2 is FQNNGV. Trimming removed 1 base from V and 3 bases from J, leaving 9 bases between the germline ends. The origin of this receptor is an adult woman who had mild COVID-19 (a few samples of this study predate the infection). The sample titles of this study are shuffled in the database, so cell type and time point are left out; the donor was told from shared clones. The sequenced sample was PBMCs or a T cell subset sorted from them (not recorded which). The chain is assembled from TRBV11-2 and TRBJ2-2; no D gene call is confident. The CDR3 region has the sequence CASSLVAAYTGELFF. The nucleotide sequence is TGTGCCAGCAGCTTAGTGGCGGCTTACACCGGGGAGCTGTTTTTT.